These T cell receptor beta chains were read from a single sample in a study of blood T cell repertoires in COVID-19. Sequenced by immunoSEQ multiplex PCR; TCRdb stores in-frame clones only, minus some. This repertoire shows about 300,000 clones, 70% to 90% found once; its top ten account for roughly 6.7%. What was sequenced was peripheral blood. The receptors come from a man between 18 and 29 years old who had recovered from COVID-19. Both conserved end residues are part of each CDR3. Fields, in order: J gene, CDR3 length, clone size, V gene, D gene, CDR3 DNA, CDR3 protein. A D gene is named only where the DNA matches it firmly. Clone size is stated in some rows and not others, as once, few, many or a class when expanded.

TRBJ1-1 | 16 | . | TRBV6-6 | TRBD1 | TGTGCCAGCAGTTACCCGGAGGGACAGGGGATCACTGAAGCTTTCTTT | CASSYPEGQGITEAFF
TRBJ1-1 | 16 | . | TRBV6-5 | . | TGTGCCAGCAGTTACTCGGCCCTGGGACAGAACACTGAAGCTTTCTTT | CASSYSALGQNTEAFF
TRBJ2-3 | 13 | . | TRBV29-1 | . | TGCAGCGTTGAGGGGGGGCCGACAGATACGCAGTATTTT | CSVEGGPTDTQYF
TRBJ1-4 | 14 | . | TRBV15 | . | TGTGCCACCAGCGGGCCAGGGTGGGGTGAAAAACTGTTTTTT | CATSGPGWGEKLFF
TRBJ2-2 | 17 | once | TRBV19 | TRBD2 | TGTGCCAGTAGTATAGATCTCGGCACTAGCGGCACCGGGGAGCTGTTTTTT | CASSIDLGTSGTGELFF
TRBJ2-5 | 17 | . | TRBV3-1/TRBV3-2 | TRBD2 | TGTGCCAGCAGCTCCCACCCGGGACTAGCGGGAGGTGAGACCCAGTACTTC | CASSSHPGLAGGETQYF
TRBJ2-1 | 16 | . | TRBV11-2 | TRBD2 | TGTGCCAGCAGCCCCCGGGCTAGCGGGGCCTACAATGAGCAGTTCTTC | CASSPRASGAYNEQFF
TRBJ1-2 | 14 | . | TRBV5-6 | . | TGTGCCAGCAGCTTTCCAGGGACTAACTATGGCTACACCTTC | CASSFPGTNYGYTF
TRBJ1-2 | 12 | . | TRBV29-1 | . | TGCAGCGCGGGGAGCCCGGACAATGGCTACACCTTC | CSAGSPDNGYTF
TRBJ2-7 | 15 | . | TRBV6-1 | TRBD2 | TGTGCCAGCAGTGAAAAGAGCGGGAGGCTCTACGAGCAGTACTTC | CASSEKSGRLYEQYF
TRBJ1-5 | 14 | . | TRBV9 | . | TGTGCCAGCAGCGTAGGACAGGTCAATCAGCCCCAGCATTTT | CASSVGQVNQPQHF
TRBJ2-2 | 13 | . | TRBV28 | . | TGTGCCAGCAGTTTAGTGCTATACGGGGAGCTGTTTTTT | CASSLVLYGELFF
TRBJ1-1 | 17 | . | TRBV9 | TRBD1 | TGTGCCAGCAGCCCCCCGACCGGGACAGGGAGGGACACTGAAGCTTTCTTT | CASSPPTGTGRDTEAFF
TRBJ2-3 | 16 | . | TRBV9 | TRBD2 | TGTGCCAGCAGCGTAGAGAGTAAGGGAGGGGCAGATACGCAGTATTTT | CASSVESKGGADTQYF
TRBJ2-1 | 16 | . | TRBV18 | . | TGTGCCAGCTCACCACCCTCGGGCAGGGGAAGGAATGAGCAGTTCTTC | CASSPPSGRGRNEQFF
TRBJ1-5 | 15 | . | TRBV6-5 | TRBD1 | TGTGCCAGCAGTTACTCGAGGACAGGGTTTCAGCCCCAGCATTTT | CASSYSRTGFQPQHF
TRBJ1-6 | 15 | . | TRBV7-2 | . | TGTGCCAGCAGCTTAGTGGGCGGGGCCGATTCACCCCTCCACTTT | CASSLVGGADSPLHF
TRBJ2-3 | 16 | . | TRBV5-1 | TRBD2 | TGCGCCAGCAGCTCGACGGTGGCGGGGGGTCGAGATACGCAGTATTTT | CASSSTVAGGRDTQYF
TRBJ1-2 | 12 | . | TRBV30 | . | TGTGCCTGGAGTGTCGGCGGTCCGGGCTACACCTTC | CAWSVGGPGYTF
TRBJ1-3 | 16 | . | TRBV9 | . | TGTGCCAGCAGCCCCTTTAGACATGCCTCTGGAAACACCATATATTTT | CASSPFRHASGNTIYF
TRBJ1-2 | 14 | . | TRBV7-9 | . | TGTGCCAGCAGCTTCCCAATACAGGACTATGGCTACACCTTC | CASSFPIQDYGYTF
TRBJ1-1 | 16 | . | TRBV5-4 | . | TGTGCCAGCAGCTCCCCCTTTGCCAGGGTGAACACTGAAGCTTTCTTT | CASSSPFARVNTEAFF
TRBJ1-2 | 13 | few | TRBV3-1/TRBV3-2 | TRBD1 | TGTGCCAGCAGGGCAGGGGGCGGTCGCGGCTACACCTTC | CASRAGGGRGYTF
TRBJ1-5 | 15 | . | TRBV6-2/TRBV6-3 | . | TGTGCCAGCAGTTACTCGACCGGGGGCAATCAGCCCCAGCATTTT | CASSYSTGGNQPQHF